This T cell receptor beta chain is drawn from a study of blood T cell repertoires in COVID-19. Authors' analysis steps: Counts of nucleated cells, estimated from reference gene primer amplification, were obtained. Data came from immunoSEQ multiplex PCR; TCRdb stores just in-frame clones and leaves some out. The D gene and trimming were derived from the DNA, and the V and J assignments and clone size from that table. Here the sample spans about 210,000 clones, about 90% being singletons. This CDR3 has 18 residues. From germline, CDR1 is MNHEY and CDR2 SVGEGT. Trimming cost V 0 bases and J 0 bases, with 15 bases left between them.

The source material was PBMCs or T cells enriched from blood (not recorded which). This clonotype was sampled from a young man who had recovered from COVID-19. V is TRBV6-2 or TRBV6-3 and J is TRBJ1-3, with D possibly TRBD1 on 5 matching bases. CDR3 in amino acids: CASSYSMSRGSSGNTIYF. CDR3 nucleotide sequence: TGTGCCAGCAGTTACTCGATGTCGCGGGGCAGCTCTGGAAACACCATATATTTT.